This TCR beta chain is drawn from a study of T cell repertoires in cytomegalovirus infection. Study results and caveats: Dominating the ex vivo response were HLA-C-restricted CMV-specific TCR beta clonotypes.

V shed 4 bases and J 0 bases; nucleotides not matched to a gene: 11. Germline V gene lookup returns CDR1 DFQATT and CDR2 SNEGSKA (reference sequence). This CDR3 has 19 amino acids. About this clonotype itself: No antigen is known for it.

TCRdb redid the calling of the reads with MiXCR, one entry per CDR3 protein. The table records roughly 500,000 distinct CDR3 sequences, roughly 46% of them present only once. The receptor was derived from a human donor in good health (CMV status not recorded). Some clones in this sample may be carry-over from other donors' samples. V and J are TRBV20-1 and TRBJ2-1; 14 nucleotides line up with TRBD2. This specimen was cultured PBMCs, taken from culture after CMV antigen stimulation. DNA for the CDR3: TGCAGTGCTATCGGCCCCGGGACTAGCGGGGGAAACTCCTACAATGAGCAGTTCTTC. Amino acids: CSAIGPGTSGGNSYNEQFF.